The 20 T cell receptor beta chains listed next were all sequenced from one sample in a study of T cell repertoires in cytomegalovirus infection. Their antigens remain unidentified. TCRdb passed the reads through MiXCR, listing each CDR3 protein once. The sample lists around 100,000 distinct CDR3 sequences, 30% seen once, with approximately 41% in the top ten. The specimen was CD8+ T cells from cultured PBMCs, collected from culture after CMV antigen stimulation. The source of these receptors is a human donor in good health (CMV status not recorded). Some clones in this sample may be carry-over from other donors' samples.

The V gene is TRBV5-1, the J gene TRBJ2-5, with 9 nucleotides matching TRBD2. This CDR3 region has 18 residues. The V and J ends lost 0 bases and 5 bases, in that order; junction bases with no gene match: 14. CDR1 SGHRS and CDR2 YFSETQ come from the germline V gene. The CDR3 protein is CASSLVAGGPPNKETQYF. The CDR3 DNA sequence: TGCGCCAGCAGCTTGGTGGCGGGGGGGCCCCCGAATAAGGAGACCCAGTACTTC.

This clonotype was counted between two and nine times. The chain couples TRBV19 to TRBJ1-2; D gene ambiguous. The ends were cut back, 5 bases at V and 8 bases at J, with 15 bases in the middle. The CDR3 sequence is 13 residues long. Per germline, CDR1 LNHDA and CDR2 SQIVND (reference sequence). The CDR3 nucleotides are TGTGCCAGTAGTGCTTCCTCGGGGTTCGGCTACACCTTC. It is translated as CASSASSGFGYTF.

The V and J genes are TRBV27 and TRBJ1-1, with 7 bases fitting TRBD1. V shed 6 bases and J 8 bases; nucleotides not matched to a gene: 6. The CDR3 totals 12 residues. Per the germline V gene, CDR1 is MNHEY and CDR2 is SMNVEV (reference sequence). CDR3 in DNA: TGTGCCAGCAGCCAGCCGACAGGGGAAGCTTTCTTT. Translated, it gives CASSQPTGEAFF.

The chain combines TRBV6-5 with TRBJ2-1, with D unclear. The germline V gene encodes CDR1 MNHEY and CDR2 SVGAGI. The V end lost 3 bases, the J end lost 4 bases, and 7 bases lay between the germline ends. The CDR3 runs to 13 residues. The CDR3 DNA sequence: TGTGCCAGCAGTTATGGAGCTTACAATGAGCAGTTCTTC. Protein sequence: CASSYGAYNEQFF.

This clonotype showed up just a few times. The chain recombines TRBV10-3 with TRBJ1-3; no definite D call. Looked up from germline, CDR1 is ENHRY and CDR2 is SYGVKD. V was pared by 2 bases and J by 0 bases, with 11 bases between. The length of the CDR3 is 16 residues. The CDR3 DNA sequence: TGTGCCATCAGTGAGATTCTCACCAACTCTGGAAACACCATATATTTT. Encoded protein: CAISEILTNSGNTIYF.

V usage is TRBV6-1 and J usage is TRBJ2-7; D perhaps matches TRBD2 (5 bases). The CDR3 runs 14 residues. From germline, CDR1 is MNHNS and CDR2 SASEGT. V gave up 4 bases and J gave up 3 bases, with 13 bases separating them. CDR3 DNA: TGTGCCAGCAGTGGGGTAGCGCGCTACTACGAGCAGTACTTC. The encoded protein is CASSGVARYYEQYF.

This clonotype was picked up many times. The V gene is TRBV4-2, the J gene TRBJ2-6; D not certain. The CDR3 runs to 16 residues. V dropped 5 bases and J dropped 0 bases, with 11 bases sitting between them. Germline V gene sequence: CDR1 LGHNA, CDR2 YNFKEQ. CDR3 DNA: TGTGCCAGCAGCGGTAAACCAGGCTCTGGGGCCAACGTCCTGACTTTC. Translated, it gives CASSGKPGSGANVLTF.

This clonotype appeared many times. This chain links TRBV27 with TRBJ2-5; 9 positions match TRBD1. Germline V lookup: CDR1 MNHEY, CDR2 SMNVEV (reference sequence). Losses at the gene ends were 4 bases for V and 2 bases for J; bases not matched to a gene: 5. The CDR3 extends over 15 amino acids. The CDR3 is CASSSTGGEQETQYF. CDR3 bases: TGTGCCAGCAGTTCCACAGGGGGCGAGCAAGAGACCCAGTACTTC.

This clonotype has a handful of counts. This chain uses TRBV4-2 with TRBJ1-4; D might be TRBD1 (5 bases). V shed 0 bases and J shed 8 bases, with 13 bases lying between them. From germline, CDR1 is LGHNA and CDR2 YNFKEQ. The CDR3 length is 15 residues. The CDR3 DNA reads TGTGCCAGCAGCCAAGAGCAGGGAGGTTGGGAAAAACTGTTTTTT. Translating it yields CASSQEQGGWEKLFF.

This clonotype came up a few times. The J gene is TRBJ2-7, the V gene TRBV4-1; no definite D call. In germline, CDR1 is MGHRA, CDR2 YSYEKL. This CDR3 is built from 14 residues. The V and J ends lost 4 bases and 1 base respectively, with 11 bases between them. The CDR3 spells CASSLLDRSYEQYF. The CDR3 DNA sequence: TGCGCCAGCAGCCTCCTTGACCGTTCCTACGAGCAGTACTTC.

The rearrangement uses TRBV20-1 and TRBJ2-7, with D perhaps matching TRBD2 (6 bases). Trimming cost V 3 bases and J 4 bases, with 19 bases left between them. The CDR3 has 15 amino acids. Germline V gene sequence: CDR1 DFQATT, CDR2 SNEGSKA (reference sequence). The CDR3 DNA reads as TGCAGTGCTAGCCCCCCGACCGGGGGTGAGTACGAGCAGTACTTC. Its protein is CSASPPTGGEYEQYF.

Ten or more counts support this clonotype. This sequence joins TRBV7-2 and TRBJ2-5; D perhaps matches TRBD2 (6 bases). Germline assignment: CDR1 SGHTA and CDR2 FQGNSA. CDR3 length equals 15 residues. V lost 0 bases to trimming and J lost 5 bases, with 13 bases between them. The CDR3 nucleotides are TGTGCCAGCAGCTTAGCGCCTAGCGTGGTGGAGACCCAGTACTTC. Encoded protein: CASSLAPSVVETQYF. The complete variable domain, with remaining parts taken from reference TRBV7-2 and TRBJ2-5, reads GAGVSQSPSNKVTEKGKDVELRCDPISGHTALYWYRQSLGQGLEFLIYFQGNSAPDKSGLPSDRFSAERTGGSVSTLTIQRTQQEDSAVYLCASSLAPSVVETQYFGPGTRLLVL.

The chain has TRBV11-2 and TRBJ1-1, with a possible D match to TRBD1 (6 bases). The germline V gene encodes CDR1 SGHAT and CDR2 FQNNGV. The V and J ends lost 0 bases and 8 bases respectively, with 13 bases between them. This CDR3 is 14 amino acids long. The CDR3 loop reads CASSLDRGVGEAFF. In nucleotides, the CDR3 is TGTGCCAGCAGCTTAGACAGGGGTGTGGGCGAAGCTTTCTTT. Complete variable domain (other parts from reference TRBV11-2 and TRBJ1-1): EAGVAQSPRYKIIEKRQSVAFWCNPISGHATLYWYQQILGQGPKLLIQFQNNGVVDDSQLPKDRFSAERLKGVDSTLKIQPAKLEDSAVYLCASSLDRGVGEAFFGQGTRLTVV.

In this sample, this clonotype turned up a few times. The chain carries TRBV12-3 or TRBV12-4 and TRBJ2-1, with D perhaps assigned TRBD1 or TRBD2 (6 bases each). V lost 2 bases and J 0 bases, leaving 14 bases between the germline ends. This CDR3 comprises 17 residues. CDR3 nucleotide sequence: TGTGCCAGCAGTTTAAGGGGGGATTTGGGCTCCTACAATGAGCAGTTCTTC. Protein: CASSLRGDLGSYNEQFF.

The chain combines TRBV11-1 with TRBJ2-1, with 12 bases that match TRBD2. V was clipped by 3 bases and J by 8 bases; unmatched bases: 8. The CDR3 length is 16 residues. Per the germline V gene, CDR1 is SGHAT and CDR2 is FQDESV (reference sequence). CDR3 region: CASSFSASGGADEQFF. Here the CDR3 DNA reads TGTGCCAGCAGCTTTTCGGCTAGCGGGGGGGCGGATGAGCAGTTCTTC.

The J gene is TRBJ2-5, the V gene TRBV7-9, with D tentatively TRBD1 (5 bases). Deletions cut 5 bases from V and 5 bases from J, with 21 bases between. CDR1 and CDR2 from the germline V gene are SEHNR and FQNEAQ (reference sequence). The CDR3 has 16 residues. The CDR3 loop is CASSKSMGREGETQYF. Written as DNA, the CDR3 is TGTGCCAGCAGCAAGTCTATGGGGCGAGAAGGGGAGACCCAGTACTTC.

J is TRBJ2-7 and V is TRBV6-1; D is possibly TRBD1 (5 bases). Germline V lookup: CDR1 MNHNS, CDR2 SASEGT. This CDR3 region has 14 residues. The ends were cut back, 2 bases at V and 2 bases at J, with 10 bases in the middle. CDR3 sequence: CASSESIGAYEQYF. CDR3 bases: TGTGCCAGCAGTGAAAGTATAGGGGCCTACGAGCAGTACTTC.

The chain combines TRBV4-1 with TRBJ1-1; the match to TRBD1 covers 11 bases. CDR3 length: 13 residues. V shed 7 bases and J 3 bases; nucleotides not matched to a gene: 1. The germline CDR1 and CDR2 sequences are MGHRA and YSYEKL. The CDR3 DNA reads as TGCGCCAGCAAGGGACAGGGGGACACTGAAGCTTTCTTT. Encoded protein: CASKGQGDTEAFF.

This clonotype was seen ten or more times. J is TRBJ1-6 and V is TRBV27; 8 nucleotides align to TRBD1. V was clipped by 6 bases and J by 9 bases; unmatched bases: 10. CDR1 is MNHEY and CDR2 is SMNVEV in the germline V gene (reference sequence). The CDR3 is 15 residues long. CDR3 in amino acids: CASRPPQGASSPLHF. The CDR3, as DNA: TGTGCCAGCAGGCCCCCTCAGGGGGCGTCTTCACCCCTCCACTTT.

This chain joins TRBV14 and TRBJ2-7; D is uncertain. Germline CDR1 is SGHDN and CDR2 is FVKESK. Trimming stripped 1 base from V and 0 bases from J, with 10 bases between. The CDR3 consists of 15 residues. CDR3 sequence reads: CASSQGAESSYEQYF. CDR3 in DNA: TGTGCCAGCAGCCAAGGGGCGGAAAGCTCCTACGAGCAGTACTTC.